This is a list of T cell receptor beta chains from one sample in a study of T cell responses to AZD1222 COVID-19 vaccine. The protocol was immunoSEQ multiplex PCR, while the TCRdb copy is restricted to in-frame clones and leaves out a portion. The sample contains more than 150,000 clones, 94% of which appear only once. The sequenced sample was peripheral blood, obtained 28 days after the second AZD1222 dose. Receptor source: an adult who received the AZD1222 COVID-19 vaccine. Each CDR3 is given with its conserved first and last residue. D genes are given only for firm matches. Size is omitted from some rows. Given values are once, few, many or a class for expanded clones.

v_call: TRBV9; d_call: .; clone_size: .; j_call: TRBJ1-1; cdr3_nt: TGTGCCAGCAGGCGGGGGCTGGACACTGAAGCTTTCTTT; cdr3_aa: CASRRGLDTEAFF
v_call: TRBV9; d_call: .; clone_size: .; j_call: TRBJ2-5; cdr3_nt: TGTGCCAGCAGCGGAAACAGGGCCCGGGAGACCCAGTACTTC; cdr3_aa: CASSGNRARETQYF
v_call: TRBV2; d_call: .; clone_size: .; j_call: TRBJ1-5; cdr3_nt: TGTGCCAGCAGTGGTGAGTGGCGTCAGCCCCAGCATTTT; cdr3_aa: CASSGEWRQPQHF
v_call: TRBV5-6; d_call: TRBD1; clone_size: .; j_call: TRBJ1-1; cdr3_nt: TGTGCCAGCAGCGCCTACAGGGGGCCCACTGAAGCTTTCTTT; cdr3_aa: CASSAYRGPTEAFF
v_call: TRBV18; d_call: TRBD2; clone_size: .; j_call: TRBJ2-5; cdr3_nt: TGTGCCAGCTCACCACCGGGGGGGTTGGAGACCCAGTACTTC; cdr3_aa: CASSPPGGLETQYF
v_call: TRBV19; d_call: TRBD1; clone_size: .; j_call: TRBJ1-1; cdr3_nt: TGTGCCAGTCACCGGGACAGGGGGTCTGAAGCTTTCTTT; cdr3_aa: CASHRDRGSEAFF
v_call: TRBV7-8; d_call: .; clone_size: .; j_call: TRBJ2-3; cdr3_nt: TGTGCCAGCAGCGTGGGACAACTTACACTCACAGATACGCAGTATTTT; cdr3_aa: CASSVGQLTLTDTQYF
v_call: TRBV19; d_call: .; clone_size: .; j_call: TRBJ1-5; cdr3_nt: TGTGCCAGTAGTACAATCCATAGGAGGAGCAATCAGCCCCAGCATTTT; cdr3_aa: CASSTIHRRSNQPQHF
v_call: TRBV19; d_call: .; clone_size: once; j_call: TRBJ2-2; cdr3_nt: TGTGCCAGTAGTGAGGGGGGGCGGAAGTCCGGGGAGCTGTTTTTT; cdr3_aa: CASSEGGRKSGELFF
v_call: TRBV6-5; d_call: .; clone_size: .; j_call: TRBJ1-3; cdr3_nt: TGTGCCAGCAGTTACAACAGGGTTATCTCTGGAAACACCATATATTTT; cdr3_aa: CASSYNRVISGNTIYF
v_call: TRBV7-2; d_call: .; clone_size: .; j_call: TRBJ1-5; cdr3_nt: TGTGCCAGCAGCCAGGGAGGAGGACAGCCCCAGCATTTT; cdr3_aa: CASSQGGGQPQHF
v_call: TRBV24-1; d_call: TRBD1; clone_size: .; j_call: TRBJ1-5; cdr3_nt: TGTGCCACCAGTGATACAGGACAGGGTCCTATCCAGCCCCAGCATTTT; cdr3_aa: CATSDTGQGPIQPQHF
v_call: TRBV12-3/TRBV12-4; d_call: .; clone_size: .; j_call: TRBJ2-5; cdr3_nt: TGTGCCAGCAGTAGGGCTAGAAAAGAGACCCAGTACTTC; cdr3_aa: CASSRARKETQYF
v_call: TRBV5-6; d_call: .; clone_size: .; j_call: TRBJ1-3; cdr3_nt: TGTGCCAGCAGTCCTAGTTGGAGCCCTGGAAACACCATATATTTT; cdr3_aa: CASSPSWSPGNTIYF
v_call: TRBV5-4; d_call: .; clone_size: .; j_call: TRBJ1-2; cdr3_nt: TGTGCCAGCAGCTTCCCAGAGAGTGTAAACTATGGCTACACCTTC; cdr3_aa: CASSFPESVNYGYTF
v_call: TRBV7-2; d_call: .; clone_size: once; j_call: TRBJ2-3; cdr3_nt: TGTGCCAGCAGCTTAGAGGGGGCAGATACGCAGTATTTT; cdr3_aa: CASSLEGADTQYF
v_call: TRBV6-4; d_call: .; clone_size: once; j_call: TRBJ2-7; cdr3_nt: TGTGCCAGCATCAATGAGCCGGGCCTGGCGTTCTACGAGCAGTACTTC; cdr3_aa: CASINEPGLAFYEQYF
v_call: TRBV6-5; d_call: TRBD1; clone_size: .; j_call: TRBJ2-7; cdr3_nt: TGTGCCAGCAGTTACGGGACAGGGGCCTACGAGCAGTACTTC; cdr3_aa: CASSYGTGAYEQYF
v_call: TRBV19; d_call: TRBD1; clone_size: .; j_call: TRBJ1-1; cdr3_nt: TGTGCCAGTAGTAGCACAGGGGGAAGGGAGGCTTTCTTT; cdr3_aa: CASSSTGGREAFF
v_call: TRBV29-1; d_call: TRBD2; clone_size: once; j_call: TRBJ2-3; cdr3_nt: TGCAGCGTTGTTGCTAGCGGGGTAGGCCCAGATACGCAGTATTTT; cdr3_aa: CSVVASGVGPDTQYF
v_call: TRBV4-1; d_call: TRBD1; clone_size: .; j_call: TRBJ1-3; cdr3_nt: TGCGCCAGCAGCTGGCAGGGACAGAACTCTGGAAACACCATATATTTT; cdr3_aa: CASSWQGQNSGNTIYF
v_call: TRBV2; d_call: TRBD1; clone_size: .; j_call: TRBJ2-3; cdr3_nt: TGTGCCAGCGGACCCGGACAGGGGGCAGGGTTTTGGACAGATACGCAGTATTTT; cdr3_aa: CASGPGQGAGFWTDTQYF
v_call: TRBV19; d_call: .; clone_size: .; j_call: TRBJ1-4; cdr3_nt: TGTGCCAGTAGTCCCCTTTGGGGTCAGGATCTCAAACTGTTTTTT; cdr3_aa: CASSPLWGQDLKLFF
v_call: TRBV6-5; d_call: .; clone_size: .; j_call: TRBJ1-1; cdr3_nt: TGTGCCAGCAGTTACCCCAGCAGCACGAACACTGAAGCTTTCTTT; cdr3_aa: CASSYPSSTNTEAFF
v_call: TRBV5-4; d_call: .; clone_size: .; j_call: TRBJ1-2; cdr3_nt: TGTGCCAGCAGCCCCGGGACTCCACAGAACTATGGCTACACCTTC; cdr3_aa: CASSPGTPQNYGYTF
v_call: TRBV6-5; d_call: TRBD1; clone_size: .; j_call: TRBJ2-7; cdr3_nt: TGTGCCAGCAGTTCAAACAGGGGGCAGGAACCCTACGAGCAGTACTTC; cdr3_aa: CASSSNRGQEPYEQYF
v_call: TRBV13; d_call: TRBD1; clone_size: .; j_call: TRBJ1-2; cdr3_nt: TGTGCCAGCAGCACCGTTAGGACAGGGGAGAGATATGGCTACACCTTC; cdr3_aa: CASSTVRTGERYGYTF
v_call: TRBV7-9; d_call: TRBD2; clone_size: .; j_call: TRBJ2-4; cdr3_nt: TGTGCCAGCAGCCGAACCGACGGGAGGAAAAACATTCAGTACTTC; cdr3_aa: CASSRTDGRKNIQYF
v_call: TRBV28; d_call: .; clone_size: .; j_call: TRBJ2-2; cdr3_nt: TGTGCCAGCAGTTTTCGTATTGGGCGGCGGACCGGGGAGCTGTTTTTT; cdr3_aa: CASSFRIGRRTGELFF
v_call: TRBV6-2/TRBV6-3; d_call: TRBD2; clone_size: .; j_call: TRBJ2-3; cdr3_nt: TGTGCCAGCAGTTACGGGCTAGCGGGAGGATGGGATACGCAGTATTTT; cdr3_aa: CASSYGLAGGWDTQYF
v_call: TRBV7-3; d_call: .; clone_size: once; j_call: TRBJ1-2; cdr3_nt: TGTGCCAGCAGCTTAATGGGGGTGAATGGCTACACCTTC; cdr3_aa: CASSLMGVNGYTF
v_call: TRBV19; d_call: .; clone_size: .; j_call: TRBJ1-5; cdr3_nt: TGTGCCAGTATCCCACATGGGGCCGTTAATCAGCCCCAGCATTTT; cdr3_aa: CASIPHGAVNQPQHF
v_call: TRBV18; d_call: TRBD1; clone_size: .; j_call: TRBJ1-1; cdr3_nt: TGTGCCAGCCACAAACAGGGGGCGAACACTGAAGCTTTCTTT; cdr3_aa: CASHKQGANTEAFF
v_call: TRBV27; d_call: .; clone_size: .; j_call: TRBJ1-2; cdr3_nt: TGTGCCAGCAGTTTGGGGCAGGGCATCTATGGCTACACCTTC; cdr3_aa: CASSLGQGIYGYTF
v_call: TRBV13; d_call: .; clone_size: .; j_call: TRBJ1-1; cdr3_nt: TGTGCCAGCAGCCAAATGGGGGGGCCCCGAACGGACACTGAAGCTTTCTTT; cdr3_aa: CASSQMGGPRTDTEAFF
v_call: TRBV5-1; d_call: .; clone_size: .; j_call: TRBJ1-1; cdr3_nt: TGCGCCAGCAGCTTGGTCCAAGTAGGACTTGGGGGGGCTTTCTTT; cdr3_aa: CASSLVQVGLGGAFF
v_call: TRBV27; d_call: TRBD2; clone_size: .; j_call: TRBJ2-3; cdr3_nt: TGTGCCAGCAGTTTAATAGCGGGGGGCCTAACAGATACGCAGTATTTT; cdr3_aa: CASSLIAGGLTDTQYF
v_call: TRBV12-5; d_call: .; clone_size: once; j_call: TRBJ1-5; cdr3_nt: TGTGCTAGTGGTGGATGGGAAGATCAGCCCCAGCATTTT; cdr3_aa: CASGGWEDQPQHF
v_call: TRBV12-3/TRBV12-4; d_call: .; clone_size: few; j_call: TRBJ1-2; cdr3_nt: TGTGCCAGCAGTTTGGGGCAGGGTGGCTACACCTTC; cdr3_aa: CASSLGQGGYTF
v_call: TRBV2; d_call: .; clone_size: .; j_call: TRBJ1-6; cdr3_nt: TGTGCCAGCAGTGCACAGTATAATTCACCCCTCCACTTT; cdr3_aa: CASSAQYNSPLHF
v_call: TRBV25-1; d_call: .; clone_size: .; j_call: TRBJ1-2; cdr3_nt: TGTGCCAGCATCGCAGGGGACTATGGCTACACCTTC; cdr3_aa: CASIAGDYGYTF
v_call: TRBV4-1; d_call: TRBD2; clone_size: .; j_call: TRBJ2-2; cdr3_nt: TGCGCCAGCAGCCAAGTTTCTGCTAGCGGGAGGGCGGGCACCGGGGAGCTGTTTTTT; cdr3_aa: CASSQVSASGRAGTGELFF
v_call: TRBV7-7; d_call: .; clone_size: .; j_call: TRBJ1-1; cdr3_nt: TGTGCTAGCAGGCCCATCCGGGCCCTAAAGAACACTGAAGCTTTCTTT; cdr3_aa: CASRPIRALKNTEAFF
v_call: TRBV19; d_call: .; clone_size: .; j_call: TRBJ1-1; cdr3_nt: TGTGCCAGTAGTATGTTTAGCGACTTGAACACTGAAGCTTTCTTT; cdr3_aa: CASSMFSDLNTEAFF
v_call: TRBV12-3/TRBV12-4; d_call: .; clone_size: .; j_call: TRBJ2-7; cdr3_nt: TGTGCCAGCAGAGAGATGGGAGACTACGAGCAGTACTTC; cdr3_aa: CASREMGDYEQYF
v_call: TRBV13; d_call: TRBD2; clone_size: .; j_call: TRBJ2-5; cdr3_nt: TGTGCCAGCACCGCGGTGGGGCGGGGGGGCCAGGAGACCCAGTACTTC; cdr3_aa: CASTAVGRGGQETQYF
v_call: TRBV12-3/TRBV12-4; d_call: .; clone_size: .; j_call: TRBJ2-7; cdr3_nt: TGTGCCAGCAGCCGTTGGGAGTACGAGCAGTACTTC; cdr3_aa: CASSRWEYEQYF
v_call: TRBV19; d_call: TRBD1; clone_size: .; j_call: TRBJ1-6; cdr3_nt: TGTGCCAGTAGTAGGGGACAGGGAAATTCACCCCTCCACTTT; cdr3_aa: CASSRGQGNSPLHF
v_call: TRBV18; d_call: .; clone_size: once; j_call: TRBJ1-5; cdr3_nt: TGTGCCAGCTCAGATGGTCAGAATCAGCCCCAGCATTTT; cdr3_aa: CASSDGQNQPQHF